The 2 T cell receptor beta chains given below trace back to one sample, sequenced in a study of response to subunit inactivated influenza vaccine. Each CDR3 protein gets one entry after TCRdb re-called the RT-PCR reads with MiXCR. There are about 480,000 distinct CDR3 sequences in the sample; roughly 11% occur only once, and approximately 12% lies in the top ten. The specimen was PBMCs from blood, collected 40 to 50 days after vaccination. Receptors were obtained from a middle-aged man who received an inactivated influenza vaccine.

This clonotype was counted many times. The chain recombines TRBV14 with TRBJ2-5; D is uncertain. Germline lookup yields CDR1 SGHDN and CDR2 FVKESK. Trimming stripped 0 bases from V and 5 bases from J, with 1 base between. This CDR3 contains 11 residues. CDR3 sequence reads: CASSQEETQYF. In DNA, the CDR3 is TGTGCCAGCAGCCAAGAGGAGACCCAGTACTTC. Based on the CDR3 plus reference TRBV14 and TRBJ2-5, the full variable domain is EAGVTQFPSHSVIEKGQTVTLRCDPISGHDNLYWYRRVMGKEIKFLLHFVKESKQDESGMPNNRFLAERTGGTYSTLKVQPAELEDSGVYFCASSQEETQYFGPGTRLLVL.

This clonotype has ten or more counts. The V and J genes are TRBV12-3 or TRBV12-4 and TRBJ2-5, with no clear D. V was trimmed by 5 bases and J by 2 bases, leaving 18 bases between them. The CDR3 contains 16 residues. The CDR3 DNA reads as TGTGCCAGCAGTCCTCACCGACATGCCTTTCAAGAGACCCAGTACTTC. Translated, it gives CASSPHRHAFQETQYF.